This T cell receptor beta chain appears in the sequencing data of a study of T-cell memory formation after mild COVID-19. This clonotype was counted between two and nine times. The V and J ends lost 0 bases and 4 bases respectively, with 12 bases between them. Germline V gene sequence: CDR1 SNHLY, CDR2 FYNNEI. The CDR3 totals 15 residues. One entry per CDR3 protein results from TCRdb running MiXCR on the 5' RACE reads. Seen here are roughly 150,000 distinct CDR3 sequences, 13% to 15% observed once, and the top ten hold around 30%. Sample: PBMCs or a T cell subset sorted from them (not recorded which). The sequence derives from an adult woman who had mild COVID-19 (a few samples of this study predate the infection). Cell type and time point are not known. The gene calls are TRBV2 and TRBJ1-1; D might be TRBD1 (6 bases). CDR3 nucleotides: TGTGCCAGCAGTGAAGCCAACAGGGCGGGCACTGAAGCTTTCTTT. It specifies CASSEANRAGTEAFF.